This T cell receptor (beta chain) was found in a study of cytomegalovirus exposure and HLA in healthy donors (dated by TCRdb to about 2017). As for the study more broadly: An earlier analysis of 587 of the donors reported over 250 Gb of sequence data and some 110 million unique TCR beta sequences obtained from about 179 million T cells. Both class I and class II loci were covered by HLA typing, at four-digit resolution. The aim of the study was to test whether cataloging public T cell receptors could identify signatures of past pathogen exposure. In a later analysis, previously published TCR beta repertoires from 670 or so donors were re-analyzed and high-resolution HLA genotyping was added so that TCR occurrence patterns could be studied. On average, around 240,000 unique TCR beta nucleotide sequences were sequenced per donor among a few hundred genotyped donors of the cohort, with 15% to 20% of those sequences being non-productive. Typing coverage differed by locus: A, B, C, DRB1 and DQB1 were typed in roughly 620-630 donors, DQA1 in 500 to 550, DPA1 in 600 to 610, and DPB1 in around 440. Genome-wide SNP genotypes for about three fifths of the 666 donors were used in a later genetic analysis, which treated that subset as a discovery cohort. Rather than using new phenotypic data, the later analysis identified candidate immune exposures from TCR beta sequences and from how often those sequences occurred across donors. High-throughput TCR immunosequencing, statistical association of individual TCRs with disease status, and machine learning were combined to predict cytomegalovirus infection status. All discovery cohort repertoires had been generated using a single sequencing platform. Among the roughly 390 genotyped donors, around 81% belonged to the genetic ancestry cluster associated with self-reported Caucasian donors. An early release covering roughly 640 HLA-typed donors comprised about 300 gigabases of sequencing data and tens of millions of unique TCR sequences. Along with the approximately 700-subject first cohort, a separate validation cohort of over a hundred different subjects was used. Using immunosequencing, the study profiled T cell repertoires from 666 subjects and related those repertoires to cytomegalovirus serostatus. Four to six DR-DQ haplotypes were handled as single units for association and clustering because linkage in the cohort was strong. Donor age, sex, ethnicity and CMV serostatus were compiled alongside the repertoire data. In an earlier analysis of 587 of the donors, high-throughput TCR beta sequencing was used to judge whether each TCR beta V gene segment behaved as functional or pseudogenic.

In total, over 600 healthy bone marrow donors made up the cohort. All cohort members were sampled while nominally healthy, although unrecorded immune exposures were likely present. The donor was CMV seronegative and was included in the group of around 320 seronegative cohort members. A peripheral blood sample was provided by each donor, and peripheral blood mononuclear cells were used for TCR beta sequencing. The Qiagen DNeasy Blood Extraction Kit was used to extract genomic DNA from the blood cell samples. With regard to this clone: Its specific antigen is unknown. No base quality information exists; no much larger clone differs at one position.

The library was produced with the immunoSEQ multiplex PCR assay. A mixture of 60 forward primers for TCR Vbeta segments and 13 reverse primers for TCR Jbeta segments was used in the multiplex PCR. The CDR3 region of rearranged TCR beta genes was amplified from genomic DNA with a multiplex PCR assay. The amplified TCR beta libraries were sequenced on the Illumina HiSeq System as 87-base-pair reads. The authors processed their data as follows. In a later analysis, 80 million or so unique TCR beta chains were counted across the 500 to 700 repertoires, and approximately 11 million of these chains were shared by at least two donors. To remove PCR and sequencing errors, raw reads were error-corrected and collapsed into unique sequences using a nearest-neighbor algorithm that merged closely related sequences. CDR3 sequences were aligned to IMGT reference sequences to assign V, D and J gene segments. For a sequence to be retained, at least a six-nucleotide match to both a V gene segment and a J gene segment was required. A rearrangement was called productive if the CDR3 had no stop codons and remained in frame with V and J, and every other rearrangement was called non-productive. CDR3 was defined by IMGT convention, running from the second conserved V-encoded cysteine to the conserved J-encoded phenylalanine. In an earlier analysis of approximately 590 of the donors, sequences lacking an unambiguous match to a single V gene segment were excluded. An earlier analysis of 587 of the donors called V segments functional above 56.7% productive rearrangements and segregating when the between-donor standard deviation exceeded 5%. A statistical classification framework was built for diagnosing cytomegalovirus status from the catalog of TCR beta chain sequences. In a later analysis, V and J genes were assigned by comparing TCR nucleotide sequences against IMGT/GENE-DB human TR gene sequences. Using the TCRdist pipeline, a later analysis assigned CDR3 sequences along with most-parsimonious VDJ recombination scenarios. In a later analysis, each TCR beta chain was defined by its CDR3 amino acid sequence together with its V-gene family, and reads lacking a unique V-gene family were excluded. A later analysis removed 500 to 600 highly shared, low-generation-probability nucleotide sequences to deal with suspected cross-contamination and a sequencing artifact. In a later analysis, a clonal expansion index was calculated for each public chain from normalized within-repertoire ranks of inferred template counts. In a later analysis, generation probabilities were computed using a VDJ recombination model fitted to out-of-frame rearrangements, and the results were checked against IGoR. In a later analysis, hypergeometric tests were used to score TCR-TCR, TCR-HLA and TCR-CMV co-occurrence, with a repertoire-size bias correction applied to TCR pairs. A later analysis estimated false discovery rates by permuting HLA or CMV assignments 20 times. A later analysis grouped co-occurring TCRs with DBSCAN, adding TCRdist sequence similarity when clustering within HLA-allele-positive subsets. Co-occurrence clustering excluded repertoires with fewer than 30,000 or more than 120,000 public chains, plus five with anomalous nucleotide sharing. The clones in this table, taken by TCRdb from immuneACCESS, are in-frame only. Not every clone is retained; where verified, under half of the shortfall comes from an unresolved V gene, and the cause of the rest is unknown. The DNA gave D and trimming, while V, J and clone size come from that table. The sample table contains hundreds of thousands of clones; only one count was recorded for roughly 80% of them. Clones ranked in the top ten supply 15% of the sample.

V lost 7 bases and J lost 0 bases, and the count of bases not matched to a germline gene is 3. The germline V gene sets CDR1 to SQVTM and CDR2 to ANQGSEA. Reading from cysteine to phenylalanine, the CDR3 counts 13 amino acids. The retained sequence is limited to the CDR3, 39 bases, with the frame set at the first base. Points the paper makes about the study in general: Most CMV-associated TCR beta chains appeared to be HLA-restricted in a later analysis, and the HLA associations seemed to be driven largely by CMV exposure. Across donors, most TCR sequences were observed very rarely, whereas some public TCRs were present in many individuals. A later genetic analysis reported fewer N-insertions in productive TCRs among donors in an Asian-associated ancestry cluster than the approximately 700-donor mean. In this cohort, only TCR beta chains were sequenced, and detectable features were limited by the absence of alpha or paired-chain data. A group of highly shared sequence variants was considered likely to be a technical artifact of the sequencing pipeline. Broadly in line with IMGT annotations, most TCR beta V segments showed up in productive rearrangements about 90% or about 30% of the time in an earlier analysis of around 550 of the donors. A later analysis found that HLA-associated TCR beta chains were more clonally expanded and had lower generation probabilities than equally common non-associated chains. The classifier was reported to diagnose cytomegalovirus status with high specificity and sensitivity in both the original and validation cohorts. Assigning TCR associations to individual alleles was difficult when HLA alleles, especially DR and DQ, strongly co-occurred. A later genetic analysis associated a missense DCLRE1C variant with V-gene and J-gene trimming of TCR beta chains, and an independent cohort replicated the association. A later analysis reported that several top co-occurrence clusters appeared linked to parvovirus B19, influenza, CMV and Epstein-Barr virus. Specific HLA alleles were associated with 16,951 TCR beta sequences at a false discovery rate of 0.05 in a later analysis. According to the authors, the approach could potentially be generalized to other disease states and immunological phenotypes. For the cohort, immune exposure information was limited to CMV serostatus. A further reported finding was that TCR beta sequences accurately predicted the HLA-A and HLA-B alleles for most subjects in the first cohort. Linkage disequilibrium might explain the correlated functional status among segregating V segments, but an unknown experimental factor could not be excluded. Three of the identified cytomegalovirus-associated TCR beta chains were confirmed in vitro to be specific for cytomegalovirus antigens. In the study, about 150 TCR beta chains were listed as associated with cytomegalovirus. The earlier analysis of about 600 of the donors excluded around 17 rarely observed V segments, including chromosome 9 orphons, because counts were too low. Because the 87-base-pair reads could not distinguish some IMGT-functional V segments, including TRBV6-2 and TRBV6-3, those segments were excluded. The presence/absence analyses assumed that sequencing depth was roughly uniform across donors, and that assumption may not be true. According to a later analysis, TCR association rates differed among HLA loci, with DRB1 alleles showing the most associated TCRs and HLA-C alleles showing the fewest. Because HLA typing was missing for some donors at each locus, association tests included only the typed subset.

This TCR derives from a man aged 35 to 55 in good health and CMV-seronegative. The sample consisted of PBMCs. This sequence uses TRBV29-1 and TRBJ2-3, and 8 bases in between align with TRBD1. The CDR3 here reads CSAGQGSTDTQYF. Read as DNA, the sequence is TGCAGCGCCGGACAGGGAAGCACAGATACGCAGTATTTT.